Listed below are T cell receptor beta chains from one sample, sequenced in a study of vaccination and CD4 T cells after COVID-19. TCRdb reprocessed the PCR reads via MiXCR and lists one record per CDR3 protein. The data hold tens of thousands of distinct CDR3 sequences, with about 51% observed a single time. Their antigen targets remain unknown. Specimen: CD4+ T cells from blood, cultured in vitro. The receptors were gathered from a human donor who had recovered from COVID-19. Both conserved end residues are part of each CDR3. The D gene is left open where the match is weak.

CDR3aa: CASSFTSVQETQYF
d_gene: TRBD2
j_gene: TRBJ2-5
v_gene: TRBV7-8

CDR3aa: CASSNPGRGGDEAFF
d_gene: .
j_gene: TRBJ1-1
v_gene: TRBV28

CDR3aa: CSARGDTLREGGDTQYF
d_gene: TRBD2
j_gene: TRBJ2-3
v_gene: TRBV20-1

CDR3aa: CASSQTGPPADTQYF
d_gene: .
j_gene: TRBJ2-3
v_gene: TRBV4-1

CDR3aa: CASSLFGQGAGTEAFF
d_gene: TRBD1
j_gene: TRBJ1-1
v_gene: TRBV7-6

CDR3aa: CTGSRGNTEAFF
d_gene: .
j_gene: TRBJ1-1
v_gene: TRBV29-1

CDR3aa: CSAPSEGEADTQYF
d_gene: .
j_gene: TRBJ2-3
v_gene: TRBV20-1

CDR3aa: CASRQGWGAGNTEAFF
d_gene: TRBD1
j_gene: TRBJ1-1
v_gene: TRBV6-1

CDR3aa: CASSLYSKAGDLNEQFF
d_gene: TRBD2
j_gene: TRBJ2-1
v_gene: TRBV7-9

CDR3aa: CASSLPADTQYF
d_gene: .
j_gene: TRBJ2-3
v_gene: TRBV7-2